A single sample gave rise to the 21 T cell receptor beta chains below, sequenced in a study of T-cell reconstitution after alpha-beta-depleted transplantation in children. For TCRbeta, the library was prepared with unique molecular identifiers. TCRdb re-analysed the PCR reads in MiXCR, keeping a single row per CDR3 protein. The sample includes about 900,000 distinct CDR3 sequences, under 30% of them seen just once. The material sequenced was PBMCs, mostly from graft donor cells, taken 360 days after TCRalphabeta/CD19-depleted stem cell transplant. The receptors here all came from a boy younger than two who had a stem cell transplant for SCID, so the T cells may come from the graft donor.

The CDR3 protein is CASSLLTQYF. CDR3 in DNA: TGTGCCAGCAGCTTGCTTACGCAGTATTTT. This chain connects TRBV7-9 to TRBJ2-3; D is unresolved. The CDR3 is 10 residues long. V lost 3 bases and J lost 8, with 3 bases in between. In germline, CDR1 is SEHNR, CDR2 FQNEAQ (reference sequence).

In its sample, this clonotype was seen a few times. The CDR3 DNA reads TGTGCCAGCAGCGTAGGGGACTACCAAGAGACCCAGTACTTC. Translated, it gives CASSVGDYQETQYF. This sequence joins TRBV9 and TRBJ2-5, with D tentatively TRBD2 (6 bases). Trimming left V 0 bases short and J 0 bases short, with 6 bases between. Germline CDR1 SGDLS, CDR2 YYNGEE. This CDR3 comprises 14 residues.

The chain joins TRBV5-1 to TRBJ1-1; 11 bases line up with TRBD1. The CDR3 contains 16 residues. Per the germline V gene, CDR1 is SGHRS and CDR2 is YFSETQ. V trimming: 5 bases; J trimming: 0 bases; junction bases outside the gene matches: 6. CDR3 in DNA: TGCGCCAGCAGAACGGACAGGGGGCGGTTGAACACTGAAGCTTTCTTT. It is translated as CASRTDRGRLNTEAFF. The whole variable domain, filled in from reference TRBV5-1 and TRBJ1-1, reads KAGVTQTPRYLIKTRGQQVTLSCSPISGHRSVSWYQQTPGQGLQFLFEYFSETQRNKGNFPGRFSGRQFSNSRSEMNVSTLELGDSALYLCASRTDRGRLNTEAFFGQGTRLTVV.

V usage is TRBV12-3 or TRBV12-4 and J usage is TRBJ2-3, with 7 bases lining up with TRBD2. Trimming took 10 bases from V and 1 from J; bases not matched to a gene: 2. CDR3 size: 12 residues. The CDR3 DNA sequence: TGTGCCATGGGGGGGGGCACAGATACGCAGTATTTT. Protein: CAMGGGTDTQYF.

In its sample, this clonotype was seen a few times. The CDR3 region has the DNA TGTGCCAGCAGCCCCTGGCGGGGGGGGGTTAATGAGCAGTTCTTC. Residues: CASSPWRGGVNEQFF. V and J are TRBV3-1 and TRBJ2-1, with 9 bases matching TRBD2. Germline loops: CDR1 LGHDT, CDR2 YNNKEL (reference sequence). After removal of 4 bases from V and 7 bases from J, the junction contained 8 bases not matched to a gene. CDR3 length equals 15 residues.

This chain uses TRBV20-1 with TRBJ2-1; D gene unclear. Germline loops: CDR1 DFQATT, CDR2 SNEGSKA (reference sequence). This CDR3 contains 16 residues. V was cut by 0 bases and J by 0 bases, with 12 bases left in between. CDR3 protein: CSARDSTSDSYNEQFF. The CDR3 bases are TGCAGTGCTAGAGATTCAACAAGCGACTCCTACAATGAGCAGTTCTTC.

The rearrangement links TRBV12-3 or TRBV12-4 to TRBJ1-1, with 9 nucleotides matching TRBD1. This CDR3 has 15 residues. After removal of 5 bases from V and 5 bases from J, the junction contained 9 bases not matched to a gene. The CDR3 DNA is TGTGCCAGCAGTCCCGGGACAGGGATTGGGACTGAAGCTTTCTTT. Translation gives CASSPGTGIGTEAFF.

The sample holds many counts of this clonotype. The rearrangement uses TRBV14 and TRBJ2-5; a possible D gene is TRBD2 (5 bases). This CDR3 is 14 amino acids long. Trimming took off 3 bases at V and 2 bases at J, with 10 bases between the two ends. Germline V lookup: CDR1 SGHDN, CDR2 FVKESK. CDR3 loop: CASSQGWRQETQYF. CDR3 bases: TGTGCCAGCAGCCAGGGATGGAGGCAAGAGACCCAGTACTTC.

V usage is TRBV2 and J usage is TRBJ2-7, with unresolved D. Germline loops: CDR1 SNHLY, CDR2 FYNNEI. The CDR3 has 15 residues. The V end lost 6 bases, the J end lost 2 bases, and 17 bases lay between the germline ends. CDR3 bases: TGTGCCAGCAGCCTCCCTGACACCCAGGCCTACGAGCAGTACTTC. Translation: CASSLPDTQAYEQYF.

This clonotype was seen more than once but under ten times. The chain recombines TRBV12-3 or TRBV12-4 with TRBJ2-1, with TRBD2 matching 11 bases. J was trimmed by 7 bases and V by 6 bases; bases with no gene match: 11. The CDR3 is 16 residues long. CDR3 in amino acids: CASSQAPGLAENEQFF. The CDR3 DNA sequence: TGTGCCAGCAGCCAAGCCCCGGGACTAGCGGAAAATGAGCAGTTCTTC.

A few counts support this clonotype. The chain recombines TRBV29-1 with TRBJ1-1, with D perhaps matching TRBD1 (5 bases). CDR1 and CDR2 from the germline V gene are SQVTM and ANQGSEA. V lost 4 bases, J lost 1 base, and 10 bases lay in between. The CDR3 runs 13 residues. The CDR3: CSVVQTENTEAFF. The CDR3 DNA follows: TGCAGCGTTGTCCAGACAGAGAACACTGAAGCTTTCTTT.

The chain combines TRBV5-6 with TRBJ2-3; D gene ambiguous. Per the germline V gene, CDR1 is SGHDT and CDR2 is YYEEEE. Trimming pared 2 bases from V and 1 base from J, leaving 8 bases between. CDR3 length: 14 amino acids. DNA of the CDR3: TGTGCCAGCAGCTTCGTAGAACGCACAGATACGCAGTATTTT. Its translation: CASSFVERTDTQYF.

This clonotype was picked up a small number of times. The rearrangement links TRBV12-3 or TRBV12-4 to TRBJ1-6; D is ambiguous. With 9 bases removed from V and 7 bases from J, the gap between germline ends came to 16 bases. The CDR3 totals 14 residues. The CDR3 sequence: CASCTGQENSPLHF. In nucleotides, the CDR3 is TGTGCCAGTTGCACGGGCCAGGAGAATTCACCCCTCCACTTT.

This chain connects TRBV20-1 to TRBJ1-4; D remains unclear. The CDR3 length is 14 residues. V was shortened by 1 base and J by 4 bases, with 10 bases between the two germline ends. CDR1 and CDR2 (germline): DFQATT, SNEGSKA (reference sequence). The CDR3 sequence: CSARGTRINEKLFF. CDR3 in DNA: TGCAGTGCTAGAGGAACGCGGATTAATGAAAAACTGTTTTTT.

This clonotype was observed a handful of times. This chain uses TRBV12-3 or TRBV12-4 with TRBJ2-1, with no clear D. This CDR3 spans 13 amino acids. Between the trimmed V and J ends, which lost 6 bases and 8 bases, there was a span of 14 bases. As DNA, the CDR3 is TGTGCCAGCAGCCCGCAGCTCCGCGATGAGCAGTTCTTC. Its protein is CASSPQLRDEQFF.

The rearrangement joins TRBV12-3 or TRBV12-4 to TRBJ2-1, with D unclear. Trimming stripped 1 base from V and 0 bases from J, with 13 bases between. The CDR3 contains 17 residues. CDR3: CASSLDRTRSSYNEQFF. For the CDR3, the DNA is TGTGCCAGCAGTTTAGACCGCACGAGGAGCTCCTACAATGAGCAGTTCTTC.

This clonotype was seen a few times. This chain links TRBV5-1 with TRBJ2-2; a possible D gene is TRBD1 (6 bases). V dropped 4 bases and J dropped 6 bases, with 13 bases sitting between them. Per germline, CDR1 SGHRS and CDR2 YFSETQ. The CDR3 is made up of 14 amino acids. As DNA, the CDR3 is TGCGCCAGCAGCCTTCGACAGGACTCCGGGGAGCTGTTTTTT. Residues: CASSLRQDSGELFF.

The chain couples TRBV12-3 or TRBV12-4 to TRBJ2-7, with D possibly being TRBD2 (5 bases). Between the trimmed V and J ends, which lost 6 bases and 9 bases, there was a span of 18 bases. The CDR3 is 13 amino acids. The CDR3 nucleotides are TGTGCCAGCAGGAACCCCCGGGAAGGCGGGCAGTACTTC. This gives the protein CASRNPREGGQYF.

This clonotype was seen a few times. A read error is likely, as this CDR3 ends without the conserved phenylalanine or tryptophan. Because the CDR3's place on the DNA is in doubt, the DNA is left out and the CDR3 is given as listed by TCRdb. This rearrangement joins TRBV21-1 to TRBJ1-1. TRBV21-1 is a pseudogene segment. The CDR3 extends over 13 residues, inclusive of both ends. The CDR3: CASSKRFDAVCIA.

The CDR3 DNA sequence: TGTGCCAGCAGCGTCGGACAGGGTCCATATAATTCACCCCTCCACTTT. Encoded protein: CASSVGQGPYNSPLHF. The rearrangement links TRBV9 to TRBJ1-6; 8 bases are a match to TRBD1. V lost 2 bases to trimming and J lost 4 bases; unmatched junction nucleotides: 5. Germline V gene data show CDR1 as SGDLS and CDR2 as YYNGEE. CDR3 length equals 16 residues.

This clonotype was seen repeatedly, ten times or more. The chain's CDR3 is CASSFRDPNSPLHF. DNA of the CDR3: TGTGCCAGCAGTTTCCGGGACCCTAATTCACCCCTCCACTTT. This rearrangement joins TRBV27 to TRBJ1-6; D possibly corresponds to TRBD1 (5 bases). The CDR3 has 14 amino acids. The germline V gene has CDR1 MNHEY and CDR2 SMNVEV (reference sequence). The V end lost 3 bases, the J end lost 6 bases, and 9 bases lay between the germline ends.